The T cell receptor (beta chain) described here comes from a study of T-cell reconstitution after alpha-beta-depleted transplantation in children. Study observations and caveats: Surviving recipient T cells and intrathymic progenitors accounted for some patients' high TCRbeta diversity at day 60. About two months after transplant, alpha-beta T cells reportedly came from several hundred expanded graft clones. Diversity and T-cell counts at one year after transplant derived mostly from new T cells.

The CDR3 runs to 18 residues. Germline lookup yields CDR1 MGHRA and CDR2 YSYEKL. Trimming took 3 bases from V and 2 from J; bases not matched to a gene: 7. This clonotype was counted between two and nine times. Its antigen is not known. Unique molecular identifiers were incorporated into the prepared TCRbeta library. TCRdb fed the PCR reads into MiXCR, producing one record per CDR3 protein. The table has about a million distinct CDR3 sequences, about 30% seen once. The origin of this receptor is a boy less than two years old who had a stem cell transplant for SCID, so the T cells may come from the graft donor. V gene TRBV4-1 combines with J gene TRBJ2-3; 14 nucleotides agree with TRBD2. The specimen comprised PBMCs, mostly from graft donor cells, sampled 360 days after TCRalphabeta/CD19-depleted stem cell transplant. For the CDR3, the DNA is TGCGCCAGCAGCCACCCCGGGACTAGCGGGGGCATCACAGATACGCAGTATTTT. It encodes CASSHPGTSGGITDTQYF.